A selection of T cell receptor beta chains follows, all from one sample in a study of vaccination effects on CD4 cells after COVID-19. No cognate antigen is known for these TCRs. Sequenced by immunoSEQ multiplex PCR; TCRdb stores in-frame clones only, minus some. Of about 22,000 clones listed, roughly 80% are singletons. The source material was CD4+ T cells from PBMCs cultured with HCoV-NL63 spike peptides, sampled before COVID-19 vaccination. The source of these receptors is a human donor who received a COVID-19 vaccine. Both conserved end residues are part of each CDR3. A D gene is named only where the DNA matches it firmly. A clone size is listed for some rows: how often the clone was seen (once, few, many), or a class if it is expanded.

V gene	J gene	D gene	clone size	CDR3 protein	CDR3 DNA
TRBV5-1	TRBJ1-4	TRBD1	.	CASSPSGTANEKLFF	TGCGCCAGCAGCCCCTCCGGGACAGCTAATGAAAAACTGTTTTTT
TRBV28	TRBJ1-2	TRBD1	few	CASSFWTGGEAGYGYTF	TGTGCCAGCAGTTTCTGGACAGGGGGCGAGGCCGGCTATGGCTACACCTTC
TRBV6-5	TRBJ2-2	TRBD2	.	CASSSTGLENTGELFF	TGTGCCAGCAGTTCGACCGGACTAGAGAACACCGGGGAGCTGTTTTTT
TRBV6-5	TRBJ2-1	TRBD2	few	CASRPGTSGYNEQFF	TGTGCCAGCAGACCCGGGACTAGCGGGTACAATGAGCAGTTCTTC
TRBV9	TRBJ2-3	TRBD2	.	CASSAGIAGGRDTQYF	TGTGCCAGCAGCGCCGGAATAGCGGGGGGACGCGATACGCAGTATTTT
TRBV23-1	TRBJ1-1	.	.	CASSQSCRARRMNTEAFF	TGCGCCAGCAGTCAATCGTGCAGGGCGCGTAGGATGAACACTGAAGCTTTCTTT
TRBV6-4	TRBJ1-1	.	.	CASSDGGARTEAFF	TGTGCCAGCAGTGACGGGGGCGCAAGGACTGAAGCTTTCTTT
TRBV21-1	TRBJ1-5	.	.	CASSTKYQPQHF	TGTGCCAGCAGCACAAAATATCAGCCCCAGCATTTT
TRBV5-6	TRBJ1-3	.	.	CASSLAKTPGNTIYF	TGTGCCAGCAGCTTGGCCAAGACCCCTGGAAACACCATATATTTT
TRBV5-1	TRBJ1-3	.	.	CASSSLRDGASGNTIYF	TGCGCCAGCAGCTCCCTAAGGGACGGAGCATCTGGAAACACCATATATTTT
TRBV7-2	TRBJ1-1	.	.	CASSPSKAVRVAFF	TGTGCCAGCAGCCCGTCCAAGGCAGTTCGGGTAGCTTTCTTT
TRBV27	TRBJ1-6	TRBD1	.	CASSPGQGGSYNSPLHF	TGTGCCAGCAGTCCCGGACAGGGAGGGTCCTATAATTCACCCCTCCACTTT
TRBV19	TRBJ2-7	.	.	CASSPVSRGPSYEQYF	TGTGCCAGTAGTCCCGTTTCCCGGGGGCCGTCCTACGAGCAGTACTTC
TRBV12-3/TRBV12-4	TRBJ1-2	TRBD1	.	CASGQGANYGYTF	TGTGCCAGCGGACAGGGGGCTAACTATGGCTACACCTTC
TRBV4-2	TRBJ2-7	.	once	CASSQAAQGPYEQYF	TGTGCCAGCAGCCAAGCCGCCCAGGGTCCCTACGAGCAGTACTTC
TRBV14	TRBJ1-1	.	few	CASSQGKRRTTEAFF	TGTGCCAGCAGCCAAGGGAAAAGGAGGACAACGGAAGCTTTCTTT
TRBV11-2	TRBJ1-1	.	few	CASSLGGRANTEAFF	TGTGCCAGCAGCTTAGGAGGGAGGGCTAACACTGAAGCTTTCTTT
TRBV5-8	TRBJ1-2	TRBD1	.	CASSLAGTGNYGYTF	TGTGCCAGCAGCTTGGCCGGGACAGGGAACTATGGCTACACCTTC
TRBV27	TRBJ1-6	.	.	CASSGSWNNSPLHF	TGTGCCAGCAGTGGGTCCTGGAATAATTCACCCCTCCACTTT
TRBV14	TRBJ1-2	.	.	CASSQDLLHTRYGYTF	TGTGCCAGCAGCCAAGATCTGCTCCATACCCGATATGGCTACACCTTC
TRBV5-1	TRBJ2-7	.	.	CASSPRGGTYEQYF	TGCGCCAGCAGTCCCCGCGGAGGTACCTACGAGCAGTACTTC
TRBV14	TRBJ2-7	.	.	CASSRYRYEQYF	TGTGCCAGCAGTCGCTACAGGTACGAGCAGTACTTC
TRBV28	TRBJ2-1	.	.	CASSLRLDNEQFF	TGTGCCAGCAGTTTAAGGCTAGACAATGAGCAGTTCTTC
TRBV19	TRBJ1-1	.	.	CASSIGSMNTEAFF	TGTGCCAGTAGTATCGGGTCAATGAACACTGAAGCTTTCTTT
TRBV30	TRBJ2-2	.	.	CACTTVGRYGELFF	TGTGCCTGTACAACAGTGGGTCGGTACGGGGAGCTGTTTTTT
TRBV5-4	TRBJ2-5	.	.	CASSLIGGEETQYF	TGTGCCAGCAGCTTAATCGGTGGGGAGGAGACCCAGTACTTC
TRBV5-1	TRBJ1-1	.	.	CASSWGGQPEAFF	TGCGCCAGCAGCTGGGGGGGTCAACCTGAAGCTTTCTTT
TRBV18	TRBJ2-7	.	.	CASSPPGGYEQYF	TGTGCCAGCTCACCACCGGGGGGATACGAGCAGTACTTC
TRBV20-1	TRBJ2-5	.	.	CSAGTERTQYF	TGCAGTGCAGGGACGGAGCGGACCCAGTACTTC